This TCR beta chain is drawn from a study of control samples from healthy donors and cancer patients. Clones were read by immunoSEQ multiplex PCR, and TCRdb kept only the in-frame ones, dropping some. The sample holds 230,000 or so clones, just under 95% seen once. This clone was seen a single time. The V end lost 11 bases, the J end lost 3 bases, and 13 bases lay between the germline ends. This CDR3 has 13 amino acids. Germline V lookup: CDR1 MDHEN, CDR2 SYDVKM. Sample: blood. V and J are TRBV28 and TRBJ1-4; D is perhaps TRBD1 (6 bases). The clonotype comes from a man between 50 and 59 years old in good health. The CDR3 loop reads CALRGASNEKLFF. The CDR3 DNA reads TGTGCCCTAAGGGGGGCCTCTAATGAAAAACTGTTTTTT. Combining the CDR3 with reference TRBV28 and TRBJ1-4 gives the whole variable domain DVKVTQSSRYLVKRTGEKVFLECVQDMDHENMFWYRQDPGLGLRLIYFSYDVKMKEKGDIPEGYSVSREKKERFSLILESASTNQTSMYLCALRGASNEKLFFGSGTQLSVL.